What follows is one TCR beta chain and its context. Sequenced by immunoSEQ multiplex PCR; TCRdb stores in-frame clones only, minus some. The table includes tens of thousands of clones, approximately 86% detected once. This sample is drawn from a study of blood T cell repertoires in COVID-19. About the study: Some COVID-19 samples were acute and others convalescent; all came from the United States, Italy and Spain. From T cells, B-cell-depleted T cells, or PBMCs came the material, which was cDNA or gDNA.

V lost 5 bases to trimming and J lost 5 bases, with 11 bases between them. The CDR3 loop spans 13 amino acids. Germline CDR1 KGHDR, CDR2 SFDVKD. The specimen sequenced was peripheral blood. This receptor was identified in a human donor with acute or convalescent COVID-19. The donor label of this sample is uncertain. The gene calls are TRBV24-1 and TRBJ1-1; D is ambiguous. The CDR3 DNA reads as TGTGCCACCAGTGGGGAGGGTTGGACTGAAGCTTTCTTT. Its translation: CATSGEGWTEAFF.